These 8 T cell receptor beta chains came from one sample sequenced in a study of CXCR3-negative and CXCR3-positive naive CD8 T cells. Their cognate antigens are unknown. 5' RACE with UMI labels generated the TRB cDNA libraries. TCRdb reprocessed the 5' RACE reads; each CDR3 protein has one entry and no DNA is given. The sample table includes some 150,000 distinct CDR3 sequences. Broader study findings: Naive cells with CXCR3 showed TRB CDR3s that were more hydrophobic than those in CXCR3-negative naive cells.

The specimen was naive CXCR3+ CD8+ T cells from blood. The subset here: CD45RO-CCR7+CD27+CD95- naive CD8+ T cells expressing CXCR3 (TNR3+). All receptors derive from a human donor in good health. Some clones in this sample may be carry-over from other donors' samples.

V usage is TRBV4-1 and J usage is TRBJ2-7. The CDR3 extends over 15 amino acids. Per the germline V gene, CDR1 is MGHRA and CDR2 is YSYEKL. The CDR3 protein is CASSPHLNDSYEQYF.

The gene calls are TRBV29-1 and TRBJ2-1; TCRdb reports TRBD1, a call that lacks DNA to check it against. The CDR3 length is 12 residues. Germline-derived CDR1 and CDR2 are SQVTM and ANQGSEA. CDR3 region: CSVALGGAEQFF.

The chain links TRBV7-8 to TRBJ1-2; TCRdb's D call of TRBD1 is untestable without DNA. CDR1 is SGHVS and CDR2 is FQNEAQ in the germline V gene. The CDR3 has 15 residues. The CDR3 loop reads CASSPSAVGTNGYTF.

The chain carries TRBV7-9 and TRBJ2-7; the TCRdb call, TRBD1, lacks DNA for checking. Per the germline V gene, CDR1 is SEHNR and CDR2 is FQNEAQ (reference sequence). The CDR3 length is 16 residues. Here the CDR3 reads CASSLSPDRGTPEQYF.

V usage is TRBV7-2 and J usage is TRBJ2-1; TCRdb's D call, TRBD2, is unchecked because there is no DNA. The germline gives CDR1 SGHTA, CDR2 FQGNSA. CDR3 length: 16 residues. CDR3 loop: CASSPLAGGKGNEQFF.

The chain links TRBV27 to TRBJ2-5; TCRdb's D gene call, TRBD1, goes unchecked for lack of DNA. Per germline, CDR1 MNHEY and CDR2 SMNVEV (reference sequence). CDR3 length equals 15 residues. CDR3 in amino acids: CASSPKDRGQETQYF.

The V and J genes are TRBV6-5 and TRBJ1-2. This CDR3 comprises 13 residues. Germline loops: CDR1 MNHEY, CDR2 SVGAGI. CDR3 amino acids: CASSYLGNYGYTF.

The chain's CDR3 is CSVAEDRNYEQYF. The V call is TRBV29-1, the J call TRBJ2-7; TCRdb designates TRBD1, a call that cannot be tested without DNA. This CDR3 has 13 amino acids. CDR1 SQVTM and CDR2 ANQGSEA come from the germline V gene.